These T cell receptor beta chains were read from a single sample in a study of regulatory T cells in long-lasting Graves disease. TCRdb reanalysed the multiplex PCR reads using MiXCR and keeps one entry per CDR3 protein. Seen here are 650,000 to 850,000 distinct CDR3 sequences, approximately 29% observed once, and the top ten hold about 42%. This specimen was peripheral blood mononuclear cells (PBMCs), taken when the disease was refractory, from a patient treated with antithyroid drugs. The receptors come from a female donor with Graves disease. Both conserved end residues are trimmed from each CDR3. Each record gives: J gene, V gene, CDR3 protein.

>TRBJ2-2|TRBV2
ASSPRGSGELF
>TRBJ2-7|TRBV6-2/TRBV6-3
ASSGPSLNEQY
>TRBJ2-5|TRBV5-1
ASSLGQGVETQY
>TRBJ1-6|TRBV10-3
AISEGETNSPLH
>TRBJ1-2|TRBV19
ASSTRGPYGYT
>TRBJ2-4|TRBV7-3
ASSPGLDKNIQY
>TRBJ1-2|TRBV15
ATSRAGPGLGYT
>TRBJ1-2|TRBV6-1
ASSEVVAAVYGYT
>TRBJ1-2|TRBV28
ASSSPGRNYGYT
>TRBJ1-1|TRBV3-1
ASSLSGTTARNTEAF
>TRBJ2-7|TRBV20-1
SAKLQGNEQY
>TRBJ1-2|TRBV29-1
SVGDRVGVGCT
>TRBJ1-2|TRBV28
ASMKVGGYT
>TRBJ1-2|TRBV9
ASSVGPGVGYGYT
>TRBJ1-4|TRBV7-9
ATTDRDEKLF
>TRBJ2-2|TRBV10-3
AISVLAGVGTGELF
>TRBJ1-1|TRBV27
ASSLGTGGFTEAF
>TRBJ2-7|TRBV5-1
ASSREVFAEQY
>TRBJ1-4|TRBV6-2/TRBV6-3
ASSYRVTNEKLF
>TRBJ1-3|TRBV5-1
ASKLDPSGNTIY
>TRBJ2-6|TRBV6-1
ASTRTGRGGANVLT
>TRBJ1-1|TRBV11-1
ASSFRRGLNTEAF
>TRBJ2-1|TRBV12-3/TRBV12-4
ASSFSGRSSYNEQF
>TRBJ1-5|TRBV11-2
ASSLTGDSNQPQH
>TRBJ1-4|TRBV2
ASALAGIGEKLF
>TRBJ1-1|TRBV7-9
ASSLARGPENTEAF
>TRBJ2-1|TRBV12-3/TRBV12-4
ASTMGLAGSEQF
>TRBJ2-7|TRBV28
ASSSNDRGPYEQY
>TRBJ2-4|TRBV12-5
ASGLVLGQGGNIQY
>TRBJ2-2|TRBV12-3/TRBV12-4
ASSLQLNTEELF
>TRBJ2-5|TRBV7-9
ASNPKPGTQY
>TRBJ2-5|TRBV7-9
ASSHGLTQETQY
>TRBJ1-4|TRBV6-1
ASSDGGYEKLF
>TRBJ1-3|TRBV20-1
GGASSGNTIY
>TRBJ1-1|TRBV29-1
SSGTGWNTEAF
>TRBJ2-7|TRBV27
ASSFTGPWTYEQY
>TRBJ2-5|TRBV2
ASRKTGLQETQY
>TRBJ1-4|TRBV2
ASSQDRPVGEKLF
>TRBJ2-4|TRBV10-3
ATGSSGAKNIQY
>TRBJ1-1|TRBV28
ASSTGNAEAF
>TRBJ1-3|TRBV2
ASSGVLGHLTLNSGNTIY
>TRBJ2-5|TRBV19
ASSIAGILETQY
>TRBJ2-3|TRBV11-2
ASSSWGGDTDTQY
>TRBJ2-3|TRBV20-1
SAKAIAGYSTDTQY